A single sample is the source of the 22 T cell receptor beta chains below, sequenced in a study of cytomegalovirus exposure and HLA in healthy donors. TCRdb keeps only in-frame clones here, not all; method: immunoSEQ multiplex PCR. The sample holds hundreds of thousands of clones, approximately 83% seen once. The sequenced sample was PBMCs. Every receptor here comes from a woman aged 30 to 39 in good health and CMV-seropositive.

This clone was observed once. This chain connects TRBV13 to TRBJ2-1; TRBD2 agrees at 9 bases. V trimming: 4 bases; J trimming: 1 base; junction bases outside the gene matches: 5. The CDR3 extends over 16 amino acids. The germline V gene encodes CDR1 PRHDT and CDR2 FYEKMQ (reference sequence). The CDR3 DNA reads as TGTGCCAGCAGCTCCTATAGCGGGAGATCCTACAATGAGCAGTTCTTC. As protein: CASSSYSGRSYNEQFF.

This clone was counted a single time. This rearrangement joins TRBV7-9 to TRBJ2-7, with D possibly matching TRBD1 (5 bases). The CDR3 is 16 residues long. V was cut by 5 bases and J by 2 bases, with 19 bases left in between. Looked up from germline, CDR1 is SEHNR and CDR2 is FQNEAQ (reference sequence). CDR3 residues: CASSPGSGFLAYEQYF. CDR3 nucleotide sequence: TGTGCCAGCAGCCCAGGGTCAGGGTTCCTAGCCTACGAGCAGTACTTC.

This chain links TRBV28 with TRBJ2-7; D is perhaps TRBD1 (6 bases). CDR1 and CDR2 from the germline V gene are MDHEN and SYDVKM. The V end was cut by 6 bases, the J end by 0 bases, with 12 bases between. This CDR3 spans 14 amino acids. The CDR3 coding sequence is TGTGCCAGCAGGGGGGCACCCGCCTCCTACGAGCAGTACTTC. Translated: CASRGAPASYEQYF.

The rearrangement links TRBV27 to TRBJ2-5, with TRBD2 matching over 11 bases. V dropped 5 bases and J dropped 2; count of bases not matched to a gene: 10. Germline V lookup: CDR1 MNHEY, CDR2 SMNVEV (reference sequence). The CDR3 is made up of 17 amino acids. The CDR3 sequence is CASSPTPLAGGQETQYF. The CDR3 bases are TGTGCCAGCAGTCCAACTCCTCTAGCGGGAGGACAAGAGACCCAGTACTTC.

The V gene is TRBV27, the J gene TRBJ2-2; tentatively, D is TRBD1 (5 bases). V was clipped by 4 bases and J by 4 bases, with 13 bases between them. The CDR3 is 15 amino acids. Germline V gene sequence: CDR1 MNHEY, CDR2 SMNVEV (reference sequence). The CDR3 region has the DNA TGTGCCAGCAGTTCAGGGATGTTGACCACCGGGGAGCTGTTTTTT. This encodes CASSSGMLTTGELFF.

This chain uses TRBV5-4 with TRBJ2-2; 10 bases map to TRBD1. This CDR3 contains 16 residues. Germline CDR1 reads SGHNT; CDR2 reads YYREEE (reference sequence). V was clipped by 0 bases and J by 6 bases; unmatched bases: 5. The CDR3 DNA reads as TGTGCCAGCAGCTTGGAGGGACAGGGGTTTTCCGGGGAGCTGTTTTTT. The encoded protein is CASSLEGQGFSGELFF.

This chain links TRBV5-5 with TRBJ2-1; no definite D call. There are 15 residues in the CDR3. Germline V lookup: CDR1 SGHKS, CDR2 YYEKEE (reference sequence). V lost 5 bases, J lost 0 bases, and 12 bases lay in between. Here the CDR3 DNA reads TGTGCCAGCAGGCGCGAGCTAGGCTCCTACAATGAGCAGTTCTTC. It codes for CASRRELGSYNEQFF.

The V and J genes are TRBV7-6 and TRBJ1-1; TRBD1 matches at 8 bases. Germline CDR1 and CDR2: SGHVS and FNYEAQ. V trimming: 5 bases; J trimming: 2 bases; junction bases outside the gene matches: 16. This CDR3 is built from 18 residues. Here the CDR3 DNA reads TGTGCCAGCAGCCCCCAGACAGGGGAAGATATGCGTAACACTGAAGCTTTCTTT. It encodes CASSPQTGEDMRNTEAFF.

The chain employs TRBV29-1 and TRBJ1-1; TRBD1 is a possible D gene (5 bases). Trimming removed 4 bases at V and 9 bases at J, with 15 bases between. CDR3 length equals 12 residues. CDR1 is SQVTM and CDR2 is ANQGSEA in the germline V gene. DNA for the CDR3: TGCAGCGTTGGCCGATTGACAGACCAAGCTTTCTTT. Protein sequence: CSVGRLTDQAFF.

The chain recombines TRBV5-1 with TRBJ2-7; 12 nucleotides match TRBD2. The V gene end was trimmed by 3 bases and the J gene end by 6 bases; junction bases not matched to a gene: 10. CDR3 size: 16 residues. Germline-derived CDR1 and CDR2 are SGHRS and YFSETQ. The CDR3 DNA is TGCGCCAGCAGCTACTCGCGACTAGCGGGAGAAGCCGAGCAGTACTTC. Protein sequence: CASSYSRLAGEAEQYF. Full variable domain (outside the CDR3, taken from reference TRBV5-1 and TRBJ2-7): KAGVTQTPRYLIKTRGQQVTLSCSPISGHRSVSWYQQTPGQGLQFLFEYFSETQRNKGNFPGRFSGRQFSNSRSEMNVSTLELGDSALYLCASSYSRLAGEAEQYFGPGTRLTVT.

The V gene is TRBV27, the J gene TRBJ2-1, with D unresolved. Germline CDR1 reads MNHEY; CDR2 reads SMNVEV (reference sequence). The CDR3 is made up of 13 amino acids. The ends were cut back, 8 bases at V and 0 bases at J, with 8 bases in the middle. The CDR3 DNA is TGTGCCAGCCATCCGAGCTCCTACAATGAGCAGTTCTTC. The encoded protein is CASHPSSYNEQFF.

V is TRBV5-1 and J is TRBJ2-1; D possibly corresponds to TRBD2 (5 bases). CDR1 SGHRS and CDR2 YFSETQ come from the germline V gene. V lost 4 bases and J lost 3, with 8 bases in between. The CDR3 runs 13 residues. The CDR3 loop reads CASSLDYYNEQFF. CDR3 DNA: TGCGCCAGCAGCCTAGACTACTACAATGAGCAGTTCTTC.

The V gene is TRBV11-3, the J gene TRBJ1-2, with TRBD1 identical over 10 bases. The V gene's germline CDR1 is SGHNT and CDR2 YENEEA. CDR3 length equals 14 residues. Trimming cost V 5 bases and J 7 bases; bases outside gene matches: 7. DNA of the CDR3: TGTGCCAGCAGCCCCGGACAGGGGGAAGTTGGCTACACCTTC. Its protein product is CASSPGQGEVGYTF.

The CDR3 region has the DNA TGCGCCAGCAGCTTGGATCACAGGGGGCGTAACGGGGAGCTGTTTTTT. Translating it yields CASSLDHRGRNGELFF. The chain has TRBV5-1 and TRBJ2-2; 9 positions match TRBD1. V dropped 0 bases and J dropped 7; count of bases not matched to a gene: 7. The V gene's germline CDR1 is SGHRS and CDR2 YFSETQ. This CDR3 contains 16 residues.

This clone was seen once. This chain uses TRBV5-4 with TRBJ2-1, with D possibly being TRBD2 (5 bases). The germline gives CDR1 SGHNT, CDR2 YYREEE (reference sequence). With 1 base removed from V and 7 bases from J, the gap between germline ends came to 9 bases. CDR3 length: 13 residues. CDR3 loop: CASSLSGGNEQFF. The CDR3 nucleotides are TGTGCCAGCAGCTTGTCCGGCGGGAATGAGCAGTTCTTC.

About this clone: Sequence at one end of the junction differs from germline and may be a read error. The V call is TRBV28, the J call TRBJ2-7; 13 nucleotides align to TRBD2. Germline V gene sequence: CDR1 MDHEN, CDR2 SYDVKM. CDR3 length equals 15 residues. CDR3 coding DNA: TGTGCCAGCAGTTCCAGGACTAGCGGGAGTCACCTCCTCCTCTTC. Protein product: CASSSRTSGSHLLLF.

The J gene is TRBJ2-5, the V gene TRBV25-1; D possibly corresponds to TRBD2 (6 bases). Trimming removed 1 base at V and 5 bases at J, with 14 bases between. Per germline, CDR1 MGHDK and CDR2 SYGVNS. This CDR3 is built from 15 residues. The CDR3 DNA reads TGTGCCAGCAGTGAATTTGGGCGGGATCAGGAGACCCAGTACTTC. Translated: CASSEFGRDQETQYF.

The V gene is TRBV2, the J gene TRBJ1-2, with TRBD1 matching 7 bases. Germline assignment: CDR1 SNHLY and CDR2 FYNNEI. CDR3 size: 13 residues. Unmatched junction bases numbered 5, after V lost 8 bases and J lost 2 bases. CDR3 in amino acids: CASVDRANYGYTF. CDR3 nucleotide sequence: TGTGCCAGCGTTGACAGGGCAAACTATGGCTACACCTTC.

V usage is TRBV21-1 and J usage is TRBJ2-4; TRBD1 is the table's D call, not checked against the DNA. TRBV21-1 is a listed pseudogene. This CDR3 region has 18 residues. CDR3 nucleotides: TGTGCCAGCAGCGACGCAACCGGGACAGGGCCAGCCAAAAACATTCAGTACTTC. Residues: CASSDATGTGPAKNIQYF.

J is TRBJ2-3 and V is TRBV6-5; 7 nucleotides match TRBD1. The CDR3 has 13 residues. Germline loops: CDR1 MNHEY, CDR2 SVGAGI. The ends lost 7 bases at V and 5 bases at J; junction bases unmatched: 6. The CDR3 is CASKTGLEDTQYF. The CDR3 nucleotides are TGTGCCAGCAAGACAGGGTTAGAAGATACGCAGTATTTT.

The chain combines TRBV28 with TRBJ1-5, with D maybe TRBD1 (6 bases). The V end was cut by 2 bases, the J end by 5 bases, with 10 bases between. The CDR3 is 14 amino acids. Per the germline V gene, CDR1 is MDHEN and CDR2 is SYDVKM. The CDR3 reads CASSLTQGYQPQHF. The DNA for the CDR3 is TGTGCCAGCAGTTTAACACAGGGTTATCAGCCCCAGCATTTT.

This clone was detected once. The chain combines TRBV27 with TRBJ2-5; 10 positions match TRBD2. Trimming took 2 bases from V and 5 from J; bases not matched to a gene: 17. This CDR3 is built from 19 residues. The germline CDR1 and CDR2 sequences are MNHEY and SMNVEV (reference sequence). The CDR3 DNA reads TGTGCCAGCAGTTTACGGGCTAGCGGGAGTTTCGGTGTGTTGGAGACCCAGTACTTC. This gives the protein CASSLRASGSFGVLETQYF.